The 6 T cell receptor beta chains given below trace back to one sample, sequenced in a study of tumor and adjacent non-tumor tissue in lung cancer. The library came from three nested PCR rounds adapted from ARM-PCR protocols. TCRdb analysed the multiplex PCR reads with MiXCR anew, one entry per CDR3 protein. The profile shows some 99,000 distinct CDR3 sequences, approximately 82% of them singletons. The template was RNA from unsorted bulk tissue. The source material was lung tumor tissue. All receptors come from a woman aged 60-75 years with non-small cell lung cancer.

The chain recombines TRBV10-1 with TRBJ2-6; D remains ambiguous. CDR3 length: 13 residues. Germline values: CDR1 WNHNN, CDR2 SYGVQD (reference sequence). The ends were cut back, 10 bases at V and 2 bases at J, with 9 bases in the middle. The CDR3 nucleotides read TGCGCCAATGAACAGACTGGGGCCAACGTCCTGACTTTC. It yields the protein CANEQTGANVLTF.

The V gene is TRBV4-2, the J gene TRBJ1-4, with a possible D match to TRBD1 (5 bases). The V gene's germline CDR1 is LGHNA and CDR2 YNFKEQ. V was clipped by 6 bases and J by 7 bases, with 15 bases between them. CDR3 length: 14 amino acids. This CDR3 reads CASRSQGPLEKLFF. The CDR3 nucleotides are TGTGCCAGCAGATCCCAGGGACCCCTTGAAAAACTGTTTTTT.

Note on this clonotype: Given a much more abundant clone one base away, this may be a read error. The chain carries TRBV6-5 and TRBJ1-6; 9 nucleotides match TRBD1. The germline V gene has CDR1 MNHEY and CDR2 SVGAGI. V was clipped by 7 bases and J by 9 bases; unmatched bases: 7. This CDR3 has 14 amino acids. This CDR3 reads CASISDRGRSPLHF. The CDR3 coding sequence is TGTGCCAGCATATCGGACAGGGGACGTTCACCCCTCCACTTT.

This clonotype was seen only a few times. The chain combines TRBV6-5 with TRBJ1-6; 8 bases line up with TRBD1. The CDR3 runs to 19 residues. V was pared by 2 bases and J by 10 bases, with 19 bases of the junction left unmatched. Germline CDR1 and CDR2: MNHEY and SVGAGI. CDR3 nucleotide sequence: TGTGCCAGCAGTTACGCGAGTGGGACAGGTGGTAGGAGTCACTCACCCCTCCACTTT. Encoded protein: CASSYASGTGGRSHSPLHF.

There are a few counts of this clonotype. One junction end does not reproduce the germline sequence, and a read error may be involved. J is TRBJ2-2 and V is TRBV20-1; D tentatively reads TRBD1 or TRBD2 (6 bases each). The CDR3 runs to 15 residues. Germline-derived CDR1 and CDR2 are DFQATT and SNEGSKA (reference sequence). CDR3 amino acids: CSVRATGRDIGELFF. The CDR3 DNA is TGCAGTGTTAGAGCCACAGGGCGGGACATCGGGGAACTGTTTTTT.

Concerning this clonotype: Germline and junction disagree at one end, which may indicate a read error. The chain uses TRBV11-2 and TRBJ2-2; possible D gene TRBD2, 6 bases. CDR3 length: 14 amino acids. Per germline, CDR1 SGHAT and CDR2 FQNNGV. In nucleotides, the CDR3 is TGTGCCAGCACTCTCCGACTAGTTTCCGGGGTGCTGTTTTTT. As protein: CASTLRLVSGVLFF.